These 17 T cell receptor beta chains were all obtained from the same sample, sequenced in a study of early T cells in non-severe SARS-CoV-2 infection. Each CDR3 protein is one row after TCRdb ran MiXCR on the 5' RACE reads. The table shows 37,000 or so distinct CDR3 sequences, with under 8% occurring only once. Sequencing used whole blood. All receptors derive from an adult who was a healthcare worker with PCR-confirmed SARS-CoV-2 infection or an uninfected control (not recorded which).

At least ten counts were recorded for this clonotype. This rearrangement joins TRBV19 to TRBJ1-6; TRBD1 agrees at 7 bases. In germline, CDR1 is LNHDA, CDR2 SQIVND (reference sequence). The CDR3 consists of 14 residues. V lost 3 bases to trimming and J lost 7 bases; unmatched junction nucleotides: 3. The CDR3 coding sequence is TGTGCCAGTAGTATGGAACAGGGGAATTCACCCCTCCACTTT. Translating gives CASSMEQGNSPLHF.

The sample holds many counts of this clonotype. CDR3 DNA: TGTGCCAGCTCACTAGGCCGGACAGGGTTTCAGCCCCAGCATTTT. Translated, it gives CASSLGRTGFQPQHF. The chain recombines TRBV18 with TRBJ1-5; 8 bases match TRBD1. With V trimmed by 4 bases and J by 6 bases, 8 bases remained unmatched. Germline CDR1 KGHSH, CDR2 LQKENI. The CDR3 is made up of 15 amino acids.

CDR3 DNA: TGTGCCAGCAGTTTGGCGCCCGGGGGCGCGGATGAAGCTTTCTTT. This codes for CASSLAPGGADEAFF. The J gene is TRBJ1-1, the V gene TRBV12-3 or TRBV12-4, with D perhaps matching TRBD1 (6 bases). The CDR3 sequence is 15 residues long. Trimming left V 3 bases short and J 7 bases short, with 18 bases between.

This clonotype was picked up many times. The chain joins TRBV20-1 to TRBJ2-1; possible D gene TRBD2, 5 bases. The CDR3 runs to 13 residues. V gave up 3 bases and J gave up 7 bases, with 13 bases separating them. Germline V gene sequence: CDR1 DFQATT, CDR2 SNEGSKA (reference sequence). The DNA for the CDR3 is TGCAGTGCTAGTAGGGCTAGCAATAATGAGCAGTTCTTC. As protein: CSASRASNNEQFF.

This clonotype was counted at least ten times. The V call is TRBV20-1, the J call TRBJ2-1, with D maybe TRBD1 (6 bases). The CDR3 length is 13 residues. V shed 6 bases and J shed 4 bases, with 13 bases lying between them. The germline V gene encodes CDR1 DFQATT and CDR2 SNEGSKA (reference sequence). The CDR3 region is CSARGHAYNEQFF. The CDR3 nucleotides are TGCAGTGCCAGGGGTCATGCGTACAATGAGCAGTTCTTC.

Ten or more counts support this clonotype. The DNA of the CDR3 is TGTGCCAGCAGTTATGTGGGAGCGAACACTGAAGCTTTCTTT. It codes for CASSYVGANTEAFF. The chain employs TRBV6-6 and TRBJ1-1, with unresolved D. Trimming cost V 3 bases and J 1 base, with 9 bases left between them. CDR3 length: 14 amino acids. The germline gives CDR1 MNHNY, CDR2 SVGAGI (reference sequence).

This clonotype was recorded many times. The chain joins TRBV28 to TRBJ2-3, with a weak D call TRBD2 (6 bases). This CDR3 is 12 amino acids long. Trimming removed 8 bases from V and 8 bases from J, with 14 bases in between. Germline assignment: CDR1 MDHEN and CDR2 SYDVKM. For the CDR3, the DNA is TGTGCCAGCGGGACTGACCTAGGTACGCAGTATTTT. This encodes CASGTDLGTQYF. The whole variable domain, filled in from reference TRBV28 and TRBJ2-3, reads DVKVTQSSRYLVKRTGEKVFLECVQDMDHENMFWYRQDPGLGLRLIYFSYDVKMKEKGDIPEGYSVSREKKERFSLILESASTNQTSMYLCASGTDLGTQYFGPGTRLTVL.

This clonotype was detected a few times. V usage is TRBV28 and J usage is TRBJ2-1, with TRBD2 identical over 10 bases. The CDR3 has 14 residues. V lost 5 bases to trimming and J lost 13 bases; unmatched junction nucleotides: 11. Germline V lookup: CDR1 MDHEN, CDR2 SYDVKM. For the CDR3, the DNA is TGTGCCAGCAGTGGGCAACTAGCGGGACGTCTCCAGTTCTTC. Protein: CASSGQLAGRLQFF.

V usage is TRBV20-1 and J usage is TRBJ2-3, with D perhaps TRBD1 (5 bases). The CDR3 is 14 residues long. CDR1 is DFQATT, CDR2 SNEGSKA, per germline (reference sequence). V lost 6 bases, J lost 5 bases, and 18 bases lay in between. The CDR3 DNA sequence: TGCAGTGCCGAAGACAGAGGTACAAGAGATACGCAGTATTTT. Translated, it gives CSAEDRGTRDTQYF.

The CDR3 here is CASHTGRLMNTEAFF. Written as DNA, the CDR3 is TGCGCCAGCCATACAGGGAGGCTCATGAACACTGAAGCTTTCTTT. The chain couples TRBV5-1 to TRBJ1-1; maybe TRBD1 (6 bases). Trimming took off 7 bases at V and 0 bases at J, with 16 bases between the two ends. The CDR3 extends over 15 amino acids. Per germline, CDR1 SGHRS and CDR2 YFSETQ.

This clonotype was detected many times. J is TRBJ2-6 and V is TRBV5-1; D gene unclear. The V and J ends lost 4 bases and 0 bases respectively, with 5 bases between them. The germline V gene encodes CDR1 SGHRS and CDR2 YFSETQ. The CDR3 runs 14 residues. DNA for the CDR3: TGCGCCAGCAGCGTAAGCTCTGGGGCCAACGTCCTGACTTTC. It is translated as CASSVSSGANVLTF.

In its sample, this clonotype was seen many times. The CDR3 spells CSASVPDSSHYGYTF. In DNA form, the CDR3 reads TGCAGTGCTAGTGTCCCGGACAGCTCTCACTATGGCTACACCTTC. The rearrangement uses TRBV20-1 and TRBJ1-2; D might be TRBD1 (6 bases). The CDR3 covers 15 residues. Germline values: CDR1 DFQATT, CDR2 SNEGSKA (reference sequence). V gave up 3 bases and J gave up 3 bases, with 17 bases separating them.

As regards this clonotype: The junction shows a germline mismatch at one end, possibly a read error. The chain combines TRBV4-1 with TRBJ2-3, with TRBD2 as a possible D gene (6 bases). The CDR3 has 13 residues. CDR1 is MGHRA and CDR2 is YSYEKL in the germline V gene. In DNA, the CDR3 is TGCGCCAGCAGTCAAGCGGGCTTAAATACGCAGTATTTT. It is translated as CASSQAGLNTQYF.

This clonotype was seen at least ten times. This chain uses TRBV29-1 with TRBJ2-2; D may be TRBD1 (6 bases). CDR3 length: 17 residues. V was clipped by 6 bases and J by 3 bases, with 23 bases between them. Germline loops: CDR1 SQVTM, CDR2 ANQGSEA. The CDR3 sequence: CSVASLGGGPYTGELFF. CDR3 nucleotides: TGCAGCGTAGCTAGTCTCGGTGGGGGCCCGTACACCGGGGAGCTGTTTTTT.

This clonotype appeared many times. CDR3 nucleotide sequence: TGTGCCAGCAGCCAAGTGACAGGGGGCCCAGGAGGGGGCGAGCAGTACTTC. It encodes CASSQVTGGPGGGEQYF. V gene TRBV3-1 combines with J gene TRBJ2-7; 10 nucleotides line up with TRBD1. The CDR3 is 17 amino acids. The V gene end was trimmed by 1 base and the J gene end by 6 bases; junction bases not matched to a gene: 12. CDR1 is LGHDT, CDR2 YNNKEL, per germline (reference sequence).

This clonotype was counted ten times or more. The chain recombines TRBV5-1 with TRBJ2-1; 10 bases are a match to TRBD2. The CDR3 totals 16 residues. CDR1 and CDR2 from the germline V gene are SGHRS and YFSETQ. V gave up 1 base and J gave up 9 bases; unmatched junction bases: 10. This CDR3 is CASSLSPSGSGTEQFF. The CDR3 DNA sequence: TGCGCCAGCAGCTTGTCACCTAGCGGGAGTGGGACTGAGCAGTTCTTC.

This clonotype occurred many times. V is TRBV16 and J is TRBJ2-3; the D gene is possibly TRBD2 (6 bases). Germline loops: CDR1 KGHSY, CDR2 FQNENV. There are 15 residues in the CDR3. V gave up 5 bases and J gave up 2 bases, with 14 bases separating them. CDR3: CASSDFSGFTDTQYF. CDR3 coding DNA: TGTGCCAGCAGCGATTTTAGCGGATTCACAGATACGCAGTATTTT.